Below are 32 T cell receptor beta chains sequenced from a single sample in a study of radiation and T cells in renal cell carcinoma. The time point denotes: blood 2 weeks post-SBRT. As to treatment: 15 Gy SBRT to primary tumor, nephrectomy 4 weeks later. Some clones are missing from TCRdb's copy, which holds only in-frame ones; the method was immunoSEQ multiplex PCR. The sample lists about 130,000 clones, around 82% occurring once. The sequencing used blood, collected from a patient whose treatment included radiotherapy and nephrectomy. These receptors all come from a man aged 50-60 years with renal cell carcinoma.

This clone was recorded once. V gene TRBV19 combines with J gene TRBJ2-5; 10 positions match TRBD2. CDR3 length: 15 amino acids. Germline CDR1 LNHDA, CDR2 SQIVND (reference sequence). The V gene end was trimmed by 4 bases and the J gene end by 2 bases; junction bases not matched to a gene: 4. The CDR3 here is CASSTLAGVQETQYF. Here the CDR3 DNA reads TGTGCCAGTAGTACTCTAGCGGGAGTACAAGAGACCCAGTACTTC.

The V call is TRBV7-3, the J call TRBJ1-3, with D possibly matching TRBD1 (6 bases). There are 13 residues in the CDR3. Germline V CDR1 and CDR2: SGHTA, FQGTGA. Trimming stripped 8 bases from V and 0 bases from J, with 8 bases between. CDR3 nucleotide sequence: TGTGCCAGCGGCAGGGGCTCTGGAAACACCATATATTTT. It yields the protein CASGRGSGNTIYF.

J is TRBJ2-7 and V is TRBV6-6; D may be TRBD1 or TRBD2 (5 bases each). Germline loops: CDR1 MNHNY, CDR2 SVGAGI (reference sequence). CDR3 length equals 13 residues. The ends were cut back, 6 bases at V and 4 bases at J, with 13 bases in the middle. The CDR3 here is CASRTGTAYEQYF. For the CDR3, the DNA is TGTGCCAGCAGAACTGGGACCGCGTACGAGCAGTACTTC.

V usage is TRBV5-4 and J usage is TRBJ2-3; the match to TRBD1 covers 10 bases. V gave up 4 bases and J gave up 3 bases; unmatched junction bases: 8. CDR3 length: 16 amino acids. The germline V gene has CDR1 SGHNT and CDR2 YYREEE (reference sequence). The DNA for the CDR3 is TGTGCCAGCAGCCAACTGGGGACAGGGGAAACAGATACGCAGTATTTT. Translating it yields CASSQLGTGETDTQYF.

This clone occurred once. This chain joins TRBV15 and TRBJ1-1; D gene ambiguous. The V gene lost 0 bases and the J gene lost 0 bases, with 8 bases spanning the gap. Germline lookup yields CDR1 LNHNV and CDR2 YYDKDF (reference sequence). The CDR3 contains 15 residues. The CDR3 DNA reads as TGTGCCACCAGCAGAGATAGGGCACTGAACACTGAAGCTTTCTTT. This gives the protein CATSRDRALNTEAFF.

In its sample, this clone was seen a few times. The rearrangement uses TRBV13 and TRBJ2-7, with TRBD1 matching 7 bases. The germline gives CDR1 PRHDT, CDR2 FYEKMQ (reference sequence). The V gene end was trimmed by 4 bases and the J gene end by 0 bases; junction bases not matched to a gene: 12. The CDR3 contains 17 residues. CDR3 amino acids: CASSSSETGPSSYEQYF. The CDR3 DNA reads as TGTGCCAGCAGCTCTTCCGAGACAGGGCCAAGCTCCTACGAGCAGTACTTC.

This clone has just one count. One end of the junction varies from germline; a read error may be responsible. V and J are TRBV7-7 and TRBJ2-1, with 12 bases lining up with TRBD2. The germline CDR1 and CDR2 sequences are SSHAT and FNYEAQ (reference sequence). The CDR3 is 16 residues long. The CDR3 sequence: CASSIGTSGHVSEQFF. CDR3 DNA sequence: TGTGCTAGCAGCATAGGGACTAGCGGGCACGTGAGTGAGCAGTTCTTC.

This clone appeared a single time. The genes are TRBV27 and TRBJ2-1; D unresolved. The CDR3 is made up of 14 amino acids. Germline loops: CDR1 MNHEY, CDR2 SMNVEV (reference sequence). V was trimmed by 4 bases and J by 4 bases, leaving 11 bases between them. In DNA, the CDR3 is TGTGCCAGCAGTTACGGAGAAATTTACAATGAGCAGTTCTTC. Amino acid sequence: CASSYGEIYNEQFF.

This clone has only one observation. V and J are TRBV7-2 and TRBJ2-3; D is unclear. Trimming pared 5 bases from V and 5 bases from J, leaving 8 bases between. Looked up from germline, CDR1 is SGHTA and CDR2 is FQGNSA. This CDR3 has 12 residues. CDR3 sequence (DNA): TGTGCCAGCAGCCCCGTGGTAGATACGCAGTATTTT. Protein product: CASSPVVDTQYF.

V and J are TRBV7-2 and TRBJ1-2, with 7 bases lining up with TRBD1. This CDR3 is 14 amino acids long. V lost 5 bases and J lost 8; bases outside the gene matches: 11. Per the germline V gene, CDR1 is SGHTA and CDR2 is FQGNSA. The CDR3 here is CASSPGHGGGGYTF. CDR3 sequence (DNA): TGTGCCAGCAGCCCGGGACACGGAGGGGGCGGCTACACCTTC. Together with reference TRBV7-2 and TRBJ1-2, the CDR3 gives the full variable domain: GAGVSQSPSNKVTEKGKDVELRCDPISGHTALYWYRQSLGQGLEFLIYFQGNSAPDKSGLPSDRFSAERTGGSVSTLTIQRTQQEDSAVYLCASSPGHGGGGYTFGSGTRLTVV.

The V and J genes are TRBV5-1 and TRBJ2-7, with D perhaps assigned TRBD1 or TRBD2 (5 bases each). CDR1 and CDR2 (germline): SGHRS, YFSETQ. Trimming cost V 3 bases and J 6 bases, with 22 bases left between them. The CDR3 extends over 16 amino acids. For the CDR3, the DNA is TGCGCCAGCAGCTCTTACTCCGGGGCCCTGGAACGCGAGCAGTACTTC. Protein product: CASSSYSGALEREQYF.

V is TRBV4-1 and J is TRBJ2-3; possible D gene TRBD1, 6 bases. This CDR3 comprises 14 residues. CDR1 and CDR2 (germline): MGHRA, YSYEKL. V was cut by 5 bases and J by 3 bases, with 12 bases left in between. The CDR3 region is CASSYYTGTDTQYF. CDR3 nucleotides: TGCGCCAGCAGCTACTACACAGGGACAGATACGCAGTATTTT.

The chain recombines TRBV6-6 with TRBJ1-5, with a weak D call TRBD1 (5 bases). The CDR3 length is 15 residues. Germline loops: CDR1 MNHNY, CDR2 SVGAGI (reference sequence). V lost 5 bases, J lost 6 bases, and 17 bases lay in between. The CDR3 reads CASSLSAGPAQPQHF. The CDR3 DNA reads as TGTGCCAGCAGTCTCTCTGCGGGGCCAGCTCAGCCCCAGCATTTT.

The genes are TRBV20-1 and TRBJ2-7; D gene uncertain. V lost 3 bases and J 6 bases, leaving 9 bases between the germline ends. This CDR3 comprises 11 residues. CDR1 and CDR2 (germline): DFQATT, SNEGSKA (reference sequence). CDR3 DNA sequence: TGCAGTGCTAGGAGTCCCGGCGAGCAGTACTTC. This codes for CSARSPGEQYF.

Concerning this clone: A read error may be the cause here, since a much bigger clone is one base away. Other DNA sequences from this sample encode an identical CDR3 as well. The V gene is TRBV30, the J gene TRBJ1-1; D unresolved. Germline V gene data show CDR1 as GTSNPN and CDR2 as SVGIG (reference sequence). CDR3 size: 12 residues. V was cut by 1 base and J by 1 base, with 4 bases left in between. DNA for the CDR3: TGTGCCTGGAGTGCCCCGAACACTGAAGCTTTCTTT. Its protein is CAWSAPNTEAFF.

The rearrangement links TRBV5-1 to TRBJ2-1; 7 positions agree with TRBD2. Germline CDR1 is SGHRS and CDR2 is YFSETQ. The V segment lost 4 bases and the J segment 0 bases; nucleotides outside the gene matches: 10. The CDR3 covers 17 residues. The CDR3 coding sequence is TGCGCCAGCAGCCCGGCTTGGGGAGGGAGCTCCTACAATGAGCAGTTCTTC. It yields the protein CASSPAWGGSSYNEQFF.

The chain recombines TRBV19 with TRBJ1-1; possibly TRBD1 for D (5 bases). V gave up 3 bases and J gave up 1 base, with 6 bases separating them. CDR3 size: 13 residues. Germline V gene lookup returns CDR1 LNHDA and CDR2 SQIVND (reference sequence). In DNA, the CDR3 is TGTGCCAGTAGTATCGGGGCGAACACTGAAGCTTTCTTT. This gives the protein CASSIGANTEAFF.

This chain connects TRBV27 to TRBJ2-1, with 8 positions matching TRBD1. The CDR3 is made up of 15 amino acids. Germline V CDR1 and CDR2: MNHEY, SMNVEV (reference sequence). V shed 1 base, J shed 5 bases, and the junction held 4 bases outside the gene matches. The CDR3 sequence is CASSLLGQVNNEQFF. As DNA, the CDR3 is TGTGCCAGCAGTTTATTGGGACAGGTTAACAATGAGCAGTTCTTC.

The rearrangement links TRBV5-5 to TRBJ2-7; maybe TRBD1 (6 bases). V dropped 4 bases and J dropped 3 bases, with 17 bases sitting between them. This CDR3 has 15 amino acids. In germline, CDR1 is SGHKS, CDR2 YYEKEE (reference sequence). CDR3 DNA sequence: TGTGCCAGCAGCCCCGACAGGTCCGTAGACTACGAGCAGTACTTC. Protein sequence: CASSPDRSVDYEQYF.

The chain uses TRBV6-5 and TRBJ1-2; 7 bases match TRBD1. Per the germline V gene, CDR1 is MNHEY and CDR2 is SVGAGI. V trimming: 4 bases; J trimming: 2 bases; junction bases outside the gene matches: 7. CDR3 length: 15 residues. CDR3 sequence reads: CASSSTGMKNYGYTF. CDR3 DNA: TGTGCCAGCAGTTCGACAGGGATGAAGAACTATGGCTACACCTTC.

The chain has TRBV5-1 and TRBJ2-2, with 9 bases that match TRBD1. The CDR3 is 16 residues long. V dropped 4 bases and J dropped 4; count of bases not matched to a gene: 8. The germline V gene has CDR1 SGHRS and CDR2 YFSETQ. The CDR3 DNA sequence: TGCGCCAGCAGCCTACGGACAGGGGTGAGCACCGGGGAGCTGTTTTTT. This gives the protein CASSLRTGVSTGELFF.

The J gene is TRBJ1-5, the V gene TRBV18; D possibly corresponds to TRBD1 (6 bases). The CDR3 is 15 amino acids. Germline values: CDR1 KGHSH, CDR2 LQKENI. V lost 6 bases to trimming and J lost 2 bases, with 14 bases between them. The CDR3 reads CASSIQGGGNQPQHF. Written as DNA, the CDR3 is TGTGCCAGCTCGATACAGGGTGGGGGCAATCAGCCCCAGCATTTT.

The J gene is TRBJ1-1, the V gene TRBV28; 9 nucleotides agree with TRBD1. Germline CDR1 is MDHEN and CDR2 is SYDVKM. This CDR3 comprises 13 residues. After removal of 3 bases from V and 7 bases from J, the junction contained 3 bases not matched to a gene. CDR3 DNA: TGTGCCAGCAGTTTGGACAGGGGCGTTGAAGCTTTCTTT. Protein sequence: CASSLDRGVEAFF.

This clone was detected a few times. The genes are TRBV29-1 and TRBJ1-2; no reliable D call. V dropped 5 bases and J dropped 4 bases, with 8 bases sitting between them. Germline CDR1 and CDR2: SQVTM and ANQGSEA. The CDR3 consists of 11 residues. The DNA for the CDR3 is TGCAGCGTTCAAAACCCCTATGGCTACACCTTC. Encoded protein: CSVQNPYGYTF.

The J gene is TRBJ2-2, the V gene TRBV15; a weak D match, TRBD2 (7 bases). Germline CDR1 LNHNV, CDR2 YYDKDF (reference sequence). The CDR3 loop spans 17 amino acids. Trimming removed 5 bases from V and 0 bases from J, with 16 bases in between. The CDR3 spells CATSRGEGGANTGELFF. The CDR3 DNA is TGTGCCACCAGCCGTGGGGAGGGGGGCGCGAACACCGGGGAGCTGTTTTTT.

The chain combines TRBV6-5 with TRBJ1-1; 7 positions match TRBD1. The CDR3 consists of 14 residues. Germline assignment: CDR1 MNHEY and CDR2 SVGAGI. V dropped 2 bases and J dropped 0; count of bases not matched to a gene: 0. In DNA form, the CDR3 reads TGTGCCAGCAGTTACAGGGGGCTGAACACTGAAGCTTTCTTT. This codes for CASSYRGLNTEAFF.

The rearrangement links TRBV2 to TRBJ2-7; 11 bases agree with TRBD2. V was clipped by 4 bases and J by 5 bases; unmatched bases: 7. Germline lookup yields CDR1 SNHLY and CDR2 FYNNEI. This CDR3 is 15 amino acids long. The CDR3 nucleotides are TGTGCCAGCAGTGGTAATAGCGGGGGGGCAAACGAGCAGTACTTC. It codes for CASSGNSGGANEQYF.

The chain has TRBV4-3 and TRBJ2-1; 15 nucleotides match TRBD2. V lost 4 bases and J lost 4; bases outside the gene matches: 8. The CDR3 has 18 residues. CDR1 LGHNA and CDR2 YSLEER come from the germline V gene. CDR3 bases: TGCGCCAGCAGCCCCCGGACTAGCGGGGGGGTGGGTTACAATGAGCAGTTCTTC. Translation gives CASSPRTSGGVGYNEQFF.

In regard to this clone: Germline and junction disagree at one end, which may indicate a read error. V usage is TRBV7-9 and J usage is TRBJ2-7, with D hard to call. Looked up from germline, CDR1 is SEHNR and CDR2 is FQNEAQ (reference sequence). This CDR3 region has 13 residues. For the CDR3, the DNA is TGCGCCAGCAGCCAAGTTAACGACTACGAGCAGTACTTC. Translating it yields CASSQVNDYEQYF.

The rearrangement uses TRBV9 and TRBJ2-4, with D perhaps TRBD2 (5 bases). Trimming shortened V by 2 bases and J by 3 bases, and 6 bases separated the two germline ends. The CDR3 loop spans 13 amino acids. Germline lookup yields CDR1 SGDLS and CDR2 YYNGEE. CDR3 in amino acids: CASSVGSKNIQYF. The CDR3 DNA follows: TGTGCCAGCAGCGTGGGGAGCAAAAACATTCAGTACTTC.

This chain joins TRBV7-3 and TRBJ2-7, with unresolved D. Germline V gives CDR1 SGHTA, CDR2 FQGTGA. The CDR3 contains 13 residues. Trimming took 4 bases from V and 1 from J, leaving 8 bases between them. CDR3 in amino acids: CASSSVGSYEQYF. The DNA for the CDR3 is TGTGCCAGCAGCTCCGTCGGTTCCTACGAGCAGTACTTC. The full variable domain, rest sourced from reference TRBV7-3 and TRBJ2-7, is GAGVSQTPSNKVTEKGKYVELRCDPISGHTALYWYRQSLGQGPEFLIYFQGTGAADDSGLPNDRFFAVRPEGSVSTLKIQRTERGDSAVYLCASSSVGSYEQYFGPGTRLTVT.

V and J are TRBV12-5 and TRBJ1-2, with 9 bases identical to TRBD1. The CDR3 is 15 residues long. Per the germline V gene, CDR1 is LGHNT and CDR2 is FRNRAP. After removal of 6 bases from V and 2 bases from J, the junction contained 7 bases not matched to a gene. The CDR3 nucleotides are TGTGCTAGTGGAAATCCCGGGACAGGGAACTATGGCTACACCTTC. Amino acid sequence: CASGNPGTGNYGYTF. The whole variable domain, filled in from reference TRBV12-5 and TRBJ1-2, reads DARVTQTPRHKVTEMGQEVTMRCQPILGHNTVFWYRQTMMQGLELLAYFRNRAPLDDSGMPKDRFSAEMPDATLATLKIQPSEPRDSAVYFCASGNPGTGNYGYTFGSGTRLTVV.